The rows below give T cell receptor beta chains drawn from one sample of a study of blood T cell repertoires in COVID-19. Measured with immunoSEQ multiplex PCR; TCRdb has only the in-frame clones, and not every one. This sample has 150,000 to 200,000 clones, with approximately 80% found just once. The sequencing sample was made of peripheral blood. These receptor sequences come from a man in his 60s with acute or convalescent COVID-19. Each CDR3 is given with its conserved first and last residue. Fields, in order: clone size, V gene, D gene, J gene, CDR3 protein, CDR3 DNA. D genes are given only for firm matches. Clone size is shown for a subset of rows, as once, few, many or a class of expanded clone.

-	TRBV30	-	TRBJ2-1	CAWSVFIYNEQFF	TGTGCCTGGAGTGTGTTTATTTACAATGAGCAGTTCTTC
-	TRBV5-1	-	TRBJ2-7	CASSLWRETYEQYF	TGCGCCAGCAGCTTGTGGAGGGAAACCTACGAGCAGTACTTC
-	TRBV28	-	TRBJ1-3	CATTAQGSGNTIYF	TGTGCCACGACTGCCCAGGGATCTGGAAACACCATATATTTT
once	TRBV6-5	TRBD2	TRBJ2-1	CASSYGLGGHYNEQFF	TGTGCCAGCAGTTACGGGTTGGGAGGGCACTACAATGAGCAGTTCTTC
-	TRBV5-6	-	TRBJ1-2	CASSLLGGQGGYTF	TGTGCCAGCAGTCTTCTGGGGGGGCAAGGTGGCTACACCTTC
-	TRBV9	-	TRBJ2-7	CASSAESDFPSSYEQYF	TGTGCCAGCAGCGCTGAATCGGACTTTCCGAGCTCCTACGAGCAGTACTTC
-	TRBV2	TRBD1	TRBJ2-2	CASSGADRGIPGELFF	TGTGCCAGCAGTGGAGCTGACAGGGGGATCCCCGGGGAGCTGTTTTTT
-	TRBV19	TRBD1	TRBJ1-1	CASSIGSTGTGVSSAFF	TGTGCCAGTAGTATAGGAAGTACCGGGACAGGGGTTTCGTCGGCTTTCTTT
once	TRBV5-1	-	TRBJ1-1	CASQATANTEAFF	TGCGCCAGCCAGGCGACAGCGAACACTGAAGCTTTCTTT
-	TRBV4-3	TRBD1	TRBJ2-7	CASSQVKGQDSYEQYF	TGCGCCAGCAGCCAAGTTAAGGGACAGGACTCCTACGAGCAGTACTTC
few	TRBV5-4	TRBD1	TRBJ1-2	CASSLAGTGGSGYGYTF	TGTGCCAGCAGCTTGGCGGGGACAGGGGGCTCGGGCTATGGCTACACCTTC
-	TRBV9	-	TRBJ1-5	CASSVGVGEGQPQHF	TGTGCCAGCAGCGTAGGGGTGGGCGAAGGCCAGCCCCAGCATTTT
-	TRBV30	TRBD1	TRBJ1-5	CAWSAPGQGVLQPQHF	TGTGCCTGGAGTGCTCCGGGACAGGGGGTTCTTCAGCCCCAGCATTTT
few	TRBV19	TRBD1	TRBJ2-7	CASSPRGHEQYF	TGTGCCAGTAGTCCCAGGGGGCACGAGCAGTACTTC
-	TRBV5-3	TRBD1	TRBJ1-2	CARSLPRTGGKGYTF	TGTGCCAGAAGCCTACCTAGGACAGGGGGGAAAGGCTACACCTTC
-	TRBV3-1/TRBV3-2	-	TRBJ2-2	CASRGGTALNTGELFF	TGTGCCAGCAGAGGCGGGACAGCACTGAACACCGGGGAGCTGTTTTTT
-	TRBV6-5	-	TRBJ1-2	CASSPGVYGYTF	TGTGCCAGCAGCCCAGGGGTCTATGGCTACACCTTC
-	TRBV6-1	TRBD1	TRBJ1-3	CASSATSGTGYRNTIYF	TGTGCCAGCAGTGCAACGTCCGGGACAGGGTATCGAAACACCATATATTTT
few	TRBV9	-	TRBJ2-5	CASSVDQWAETQYF	TGTGCCAGCAGCGTAGATCAATGGGCGGAGACCCAGTACTTC
few	TRBV4-1	TRBD1	TRBJ1-2	CASSQGQGLKYGYTF	TGCGCCAGCAGCCAAGGACAGGGGCTGAAGTACGGCTACACCTTC
-	TRBV19	-	TRBJ1-1	CASSLTVNTEAFF	TGTGCCAGTAGTTTAACAGTGAACACTGAAGCTTTCTTT
-	TRBV14	-	TRBJ1-5	CASSQPQQGMEQPQHF	TGTGCCAGCAGCCAGCCCCAACAGGGTATGGAACAGCCCCAGCATTTT
-	TRBV2	-	TRBJ1-4	CASSEAGQANEKLFF	TGTGCCAGCAGTGAAGCGGGGCAGGCTAATGAAAAACTGTTTTTT